These 8 T cell receptor beta chains were sequenced from one sample in a study of a mutant IDH1 vaccine in newly diagnosed glioma. For these receptors, no antigen is known. Regarding time point: week 23, last vaccination. Each dose of the vaccine consisted of 300 ug of mutant IDH1 20-mer peptide, with topical imiquimod. Data came from immunoSEQ multiplex PCR; TCRdb stores just in-frame clones and leaves some out. The sample holds tens of thousands of clones; roughly 81% are singletons and the top ten take over 4%. The sample was PBMCs, taken from a glioma patient whose treatment included an IDH1 peptide vaccine. These receptors all stem from a man aged 30 to 39 with glioma.

The chain carries TRBV6-5 and TRBJ2-2; 10 nucleotides line up with TRBD2. In germline, CDR1 is MNHEY, CDR2 SVGAGI. This CDR3 spans 15 amino acids. V trimming: 11 bases; J trimming: 5 bases; junction bases outside the gene matches: 11. This CDR3 is CASAGGPRRTGELFF. The DNA of the CDR3 is TGTGCCTCAGCGGGGGGGCCTAGAAGGACCGGGGAGCTGTTTTTT.

The chain carries TRBV30 and TRBJ1-5; the D is unclear. Germline V CDR1 and CDR2: GTSNPN, SVGIG (reference sequence). The CDR3 covers 13 residues. Trimming took 2 bases from V and 0 from J, leaving 5 bases between them. The CDR3 DNA reads TGTGCCTGGAGTCCGAATAGCAATCAGCCCCAGCATTTT. Translating it yields CAWSPNSNQPQHF.

The chain employs TRBV19 and TRBJ1-5; a possible D gene is TRBD1 (6 bases). Germline-derived CDR1 and CDR2 are LNHDA and SQIVND (reference sequence). V lost 4 bases and J lost 5, with 18 bases in between. The CDR3 covers 16 residues. As DNA, the CDR3 is TGTGCCAGTAGTAATACCGGGACATACGCGGATCAGCCCCAGCATTTT. This codes for CASSNTGTYADQPQHF.

The gene calls are TRBV10-3 and TRBJ1-2; possibly TRBD1 for D (5 bases). The germline CDR1 and CDR2 sequences are ENHRY and SYGVKD. CDR3 length: 13 residues. V lost 3 bases and J 6 bases, leaving 11 bases between the germline ends. CDR3 loop: CAISDSDTDGYTF. For the CDR3, the DNA is TGTGCCATCAGTGATTCGGACACTGATGGCTACACCTTC.

This chain uses TRBV29-1 with TRBJ2-6; 7 bases agree with TRBD1. The CDR3 covers 18 residues. CDR1 is SQVTM, CDR2 ANQGSEA, per germline. V shed 6 bases, J shed 0 bases, and the junction held 14 bases outside the gene matches. The CDR3 DNA sequence: TGCAGCGTACCAGTGGGGGCACAGGGGAGCTCTGGGGCCAACGTCCTGACTTTC. It encodes CSVPVGAQGSSGANVLTF.

This clone turned up a few times. The V gene is TRBV4-1, the J gene TRBJ1-1; possible D gene TRBD1, 5 bases. The CDR3 sequence is 15 residues long. Germline CDR1 reads MGHRA; CDR2 reads YSYEKL. The ends were cut back, 4 bases at V and 1 base at J, with 13 bases in the middle. The CDR3 DNA follows: TGCGCCAGCAGCCTTGGGACCGCCGAGAACACTGAAGCTTTCTTT. Translation: CASSLGTAENTEAFF.

This rearrangement joins TRBV27 to TRBJ2-7, with 7 bases aligning to TRBD2. CDR1 is MNHEY and CDR2 is SMNVEV in the germline V gene (reference sequence). J gave up 2 bases and V 6 bases, and 4 bases lay outside the gene matches. CDR3 length equals 13 residues. The CDR3 DNA reads as TGTGCCAGCAGGGGAGGGATAGCCTACGAGCAGTACTTC. This translates into CASRGGIAYEQYF.

V usage is TRBV6-5 and J usage is TRBJ2-2; maybe TRBD1 (5 bases). The CDR3 length is 15 residues. CDR1 is MNHEY and CDR2 is SVGAGI in the germline V gene. V dropped 7 bases and J dropped 5 bases, with 17 bases sitting between them. The CDR3 reads CASIPDSLGTGELFF. CDR3 coding DNA: TGTGCCAGCATCCCCGACAGTCTCGGGACCGGGGAGCTGTTTTTT.